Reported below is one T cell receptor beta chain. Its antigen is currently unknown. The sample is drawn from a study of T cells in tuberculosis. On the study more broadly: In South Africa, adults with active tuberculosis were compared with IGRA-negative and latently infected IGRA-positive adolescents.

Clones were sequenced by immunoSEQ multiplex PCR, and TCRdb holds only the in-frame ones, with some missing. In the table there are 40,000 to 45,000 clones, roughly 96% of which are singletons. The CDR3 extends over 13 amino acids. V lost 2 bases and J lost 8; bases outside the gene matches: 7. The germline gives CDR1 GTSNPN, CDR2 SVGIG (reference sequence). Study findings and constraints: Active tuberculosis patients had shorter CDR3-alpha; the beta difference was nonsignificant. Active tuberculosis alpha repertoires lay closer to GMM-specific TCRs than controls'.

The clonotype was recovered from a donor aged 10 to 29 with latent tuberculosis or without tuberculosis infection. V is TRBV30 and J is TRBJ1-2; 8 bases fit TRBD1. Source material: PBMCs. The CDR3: CAWSPQGAGGYTF. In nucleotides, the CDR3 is TGTGCCTGGAGTCCCCAGGGGGCGGGCGGCTACACCTTC. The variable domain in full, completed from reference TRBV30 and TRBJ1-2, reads SQTIHQWPATLVQPVGSPLSLECTVEGTSNPNLYWYRQAAGRGLQLLFYSVGIGQISSEVPQNLSASRPQDRQFILSSKKLLLSDSGFYLCAWSPQGAGGYTFGSGTRLTVV.